This TCR beta chain was recorded in a study of CD8 T cells in ankylosing spondylitis. This clonotype has only a few counts. The antigen remains undetermined. From germline, CDR1 is SGHTA and CDR2 FQGNSA. CDR3 size: 13 residues. Trimming took 5 bases from V and 5 from J, leaving 12 bases between them. Study results and limitations: As for the disease-linked clones, they showed a CD8+ phenotype and occurred at relatively low frequencies in peripheral blood. Blood from ankylosing spondylitis patients appeared to carry a characteristic roughly eight-variant TCR beta motif. Significant enrichment of disease-linked clones was reported in matched ankylosing spondylitis synovial fluid. Earlier literature documents some of the motif variants in reactive arthritis synovial fluid and blood.

Generation of TCR beta libraries employed quantitative 5'-RACE incorporating molecular barcodes. MiXCR, run by TCRdb on the 5' RACE reads, gives a single entry per CDR3 protein. In the table there are hundreds of thousands of distinct CDR3 sequences, approximately 10% of which are singletons. Sequencing used blood, either unsorted or a sorted T cell fraction (not recorded which). The gene calls are TRBV7-2 and TRBJ1-2; D gene unclear. This sequence was found in a male donor with ankylosing spondylitis. The chain's CDR3 is CASSQGQWYGYTF. As DNA, the CDR3 is TGTGCCAGCAGCCAAGGGCAGTGGTATGGCTACACCTTC.